This TCR beta chain stems from a study of Ad26.COV2.S vaccination and SARS-CoV-2 variants (dated by TCRdb to 2020 to 2023). Some background on the complete study: Donors in the vaccine arm were drawn from COV1001, a phase I-IIa trial of Ad26.COV2.S in healthy adults that was multicentre, randomized, double-blind and placebo-controlled. Ad26.COV2.S was administered intramuscularly at a dose of 5x10^10 or 1x10^11 viral particles, either as one shot or as two shots given 56 days apart. TCRbeta repertoire sequencing served as the tool for gauging how specific and how broad the SARS-CoV-2-reactive T cell receptors were following Ad26.COV2.S vaccination. A total of some 30 samples were included in the TCR-sequenced set, comprising around 19 Ad26.COV2.S vaccine recipients, 5 placebo recipients and 8 SARS-CoV-2 convalescent individuals. Trial participants were randomized into five groups of five, in which low-dose or high-dose Ad26.COV2.S was given once or twice, or placebo was given on both occasions. Blinding of investigators to trial group allocation was maintained during experiments and outcome assessment. Broad study findings and their caveats: After vaccination, substantial breadth of spike-specific CD8+ and CD4+ T cell responses was reported. Non-spike TCR breadth was comparable between vaccine and placebo recipients, consistent with the vaccine containing only spike. The authors noted that the TCR breadth and depth analyses may have underestimated total T cell responses. Comparing responses between vaccine doses or regimens was not something the study was powered to do. Higher spike-specific TCR breadth was observed in Ad26.COV2.S recipients than in placebo recipients (P = 0.0014).

CDR1 and CDR2 were assigned from the germline V gene (reference sequence) as MNHEY and SMNVEV. V is shortened by 6 bases, J by 4 bases, and the region joining them spans 21 bases. From the cysteine up to the phenylalanine, the CDR3 has a length of 16 residues. The CDR3 DNA has 48 bases and is translated from base 1. In light of the paper, this sample's treatment or condition label describes: some 19 received Ad26.COV2.S at low or high dose, single or two shots; roughly five received placebo; per-sample allocation not given. For vaccine and placebo recipients, repertoires were sequenced using samples collected on day 63 after the first injection. Cohort 1b enrolled 25 or so adults aged 18-55 years at a single site in Boston, USA, between 29 July and 7 August 2020. Ad26.COV2.S was a replication-incompetent adenovirus type 26 vector that expressed a prefusion-stabilized SARS-CoV-2 spike protein derived from the original Wuhan strain.

As concerns this clone: What this receptor recognizes is not known. No base qualities exist here, and no much larger clone lies one base off it.

The immunoSEQ Assay was used to sequence TCRbeta CDR3 regions. After extraction, genomic DNA underwent amplification by bias-controlled multiplex PCR, followed by high-throughput sequencing. The study's own analysis went as follows. To quantify the absolute abundance of every unique TCRbeta CDR3 region, sequences were collapsed and filtered. T cell fraction was estimated by normalizing TCRbeta template counts to usable DNA, which was measured by amplifying reference genes present in all nucleated cells. Repertoire TCRs were annotated as SARS-CoV-2-specific by exact matching of V gene, CDR3 amino acid sequence and J gene to a known reactive TCR set. The reference SARS-CoV-2 TCR set was obtained from MIRA and was filtered for enrichment in COVID-19-positive ImmuneCODE repertoires, whereby public or cross-reactive TCRs were removed. Using the MIRA antigens, annotated TCRs were further analysed by specific ORF or by position within an ORF. Depth was the summed frequency of annotated unique rearrangements, while breadth was defined as annotated unique rearrangements over total unique productive rearrangements. Two-sided Wilcoxon rank-sum tests were used to compare TCR breadth between groups. Entries here come from immuneACCESS through TCRdb and include only in-frame sequences with V and J called. Some clones fail to appear in such tables; in the studies checked, an unresolved V gene covers under half of the shortfall, and the cause of the remainder is unknown. The DNA was the basis for D and trimming; V, J and clone size are from that table. The sample yields a few hundred thousand clones; roughly 90% were counted once. The biggest ten clones account for around 5.5% of the sample.

The sequence was obtained from a person between 18 and 65 years old who received the Ad26.COV2.S COVID-19 vaccine or a placebo. The chain links TRBV27 with TRBJ1-2, with TRBD1 as a weak D call on 5 bases. The sequenced sample was peripheral blood, obtained in a trial of Ad26.COV2.S vaccine versus placebo. In nucleotide form, the sequence is TGTGCCAGCAGCAAAGGCCTCTACAGGATTCCCTATGGCTACACCTTC. Its translation is CASSKGLYRIPYGYTF.